Included here is one T cell receptor beta chain sequence, with context. This clone was counted a single time. No antigen is known for it. The sample holds no much larger clone one base away, and base qualities are not on file. V is cut by 3 bases and J by 4 bases, and the space between the germline ends is 9 bases. The CDR3 runs 13 residues from the cysteine to the phenylalanine. Only CDR3 DNA remains: 39 bases, in frame from the first base. Taken from the germline V gene, the CDR1 and CDR2 loops are SGHRS and YFSETQ. This specimen comes from a study of blood T cell repertoires in COVID-19 (dated by TCRdb to 2018 to 2020). Looking at the study overall: The collaborator samples originated in the United States, Italy and Spain and spanned the acute and convalescent phases of COVID-19. The material from the prospective study consisted of cDNA or gDNA derived from T cells, B-cell-depleted T cells, or PBMCs. Subjects who had been exposed to COVID-19, were actively infected with it, or had recovered from it provided the deeply sampled blood TCRbeta repertoires that made up the dataset. The repertoires were made available in a free public database intended to serve as a resource for research on the immune response to SARS-CoV-2. Samples came from the ongoing ImmuneRACE study (first 160 participants) plus 1,254 subjects from 6 global collaborators. Sample metadata almost always included a de-identified subject ID, COVID-19 status, age in years and sex. HLA class I and class II types, where available, came from metadata supplied by the sample provider rather than from assay-based typing. Overall results and qualifications from the work: The amount of clinical and demographic metadata varied by source and participant and was provided uncurated.

Collaborating institutions collected whole blood in K2EDTA tubes following their own protocols. For TCRbeta analysis, collaborators shipped samples in one of three forms: frozen whole blood, isolated PBMCs, or DNA extracted from either of those sample types. The immunoSEQ Assay, a bias-controlled multiplex PCR, was used to amplify TCRbeta CDR3 regions from genomic DNA. The study's processing was this. Within the assay, amplification of reference gene primers was used to estimate how many nucleated cells each sample contained. To quantify the absolute abundance of each unique TCRbeta CDR3 rearrangement, sequence reads were collapsed and filtered. For each sample, productive Simpson clonality was calculated as the square root of Simpson's diversity index across productive rearrangements. The table comes from immuneACCESS by way of TCRdb, which keeps in-frame sequences with V and J called. Part of the clones is missing from these tables; in studies checked, under half for an unresolved V gene and the rest for unknown reasons. V and J calls and clone size follow that table, whereas D and trimming were derived from the DNA. The sample contains roughly 160,000 clones, roughly 85% of them found a single time. The ten top clones hold roughly 1% of the sample.

This clonotype originated in a man in his forties or fifties with acute or convalescent COVID-19. The V and J segments used are TRBV5-1 and TRBJ2-3; tentative D gene TRBD2, with 6 bases matching. Specimen: peripheral blood. CDR3 reads: CASSSEGSDTQYF. The DNA sequence follows: TGCGCCAGCAGCTCGGAGGGGTCAGATACGCAGTATTTT.